This TCR beta chain was recorded in a study of CD8+CD57+ T cells in acquired aplastic anemia (dated by TCRdb to about 2018). About the full investigation: Extracted DNA from sorted CD4+ and CD8+ cells averaged around 3.4 ug, ranging from about 0.18 to 27.4 ug. Mean read counts for healthy donor samples were approximately 10 million for CD4+ cells and roughly 12 million for CD8+ cells. Here is what the overall study found, with its caveats: Between patients and healthy controls, no significant difference in CD8+ Simpson's diversity was found (P=0.060). Twenty-nine CD8+ CDR3 sequences were shared between patients and controls but appeared highly expressed in patients and within their immunodominant clones.

Points on this clonotype: This receptor's antigen is unknown. Base qualities are missing; no much larger clone stands one base away.

TCR repertoires of sorted CD4+ and CD8+ blood T cells from severe aplastic anemia patients and healthy subjects were deep-sequenced in the study. Ficoll-Paque density gradient centrifugation was used to isolate peripheral blood mononuclear cells. CD4+ and CD8+ T cells were sorted by FACS or magnetic beads before DNA extraction. TCR beta VDJ combination and CDR3 sequence profiling used genomic DNA as the template. TCR repertoire sequencing was run on an Illumina HiSeq 2000. The paper's data handling went like this. TRBV/TRBJ rearrangement plots, CDR3 size and DJ length profiles, and Simpson's diversity index were used to evaluate the repertoires. The most abundant DNA sequence in the deep sequencing data was taken as the immunodominant clone. CDR3 amino acid sequences were screened for sharing across subjects and compared with published repertoires and the VDJdb database. TCRdb cleaned the public reads at Q25 with fastp, built clones with MiXCR and kept in-frame beta chains. Each entry is one CDR3 protein sequence, shown with its most common DNA and genes. These V and J calls derive from TCRdb rather than the authors' analysis. Present in this sample are 90,000 to 130,000 distinct CDR3 sequences, about half of which were seen just once. Under 35% of the sample goes to the ten largest clones.

The source material was sorted CD4+, CD8+, or CD8+CD57+ T cells (not recorded which) from PBMCs. The sequence was collected from a human donor in good health, serving as a control.

The bases are TGTGCCAGCAGTTACTCAAGGGTCGACACAGATACGCAGTATTTT. Its translation reads: CASSYSRVDTDTQYF. The rearranged segments are TRBV6-5 and TRBJ2-3; the D gene is unclear. The germline ends are 9 bases apart after V is trimmed by 0 bases and J by 2 bases. The germline V gene provides CDR1 MNHEY and CDR2 SVGAGI. Counted from cysteine to phenylalanine, this CDR3 has 15 amino acids. The read is trimmed to its CDR3 DNA, 45 bases read in frame from base 1.